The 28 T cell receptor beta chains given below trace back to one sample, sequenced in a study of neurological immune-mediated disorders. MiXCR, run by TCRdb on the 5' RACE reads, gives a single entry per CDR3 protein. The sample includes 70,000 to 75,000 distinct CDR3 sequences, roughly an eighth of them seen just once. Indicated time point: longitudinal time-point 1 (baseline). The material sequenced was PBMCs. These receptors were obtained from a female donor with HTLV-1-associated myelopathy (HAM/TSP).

CDR3 protein: CASSDVRGKADTQYF. The CDR3 coding sequence is TGTGCCAGCAGTGATGTCAGGGGTAAAGCAGATACGCAGTATTTT. The chain recombines TRBV2 with TRBJ2-3, with D possibly being TRBD1 (6 bases). Deletions cut 3 bases from V and 4 bases from J, with 14 bases between. This CDR3 has 15 amino acids. Germline V gene sequence: CDR1 SNHLY, CDR2 FYNNEI.

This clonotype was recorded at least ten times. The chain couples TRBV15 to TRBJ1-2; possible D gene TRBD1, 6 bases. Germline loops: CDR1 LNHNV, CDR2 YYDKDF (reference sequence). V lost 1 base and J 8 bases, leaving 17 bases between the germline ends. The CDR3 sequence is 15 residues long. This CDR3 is CATSRVRGPEYGYTF. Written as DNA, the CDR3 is TGTGCCACCAGCAGAGTGCGGGGGCCGGAGTACGGCTACACCTTC.

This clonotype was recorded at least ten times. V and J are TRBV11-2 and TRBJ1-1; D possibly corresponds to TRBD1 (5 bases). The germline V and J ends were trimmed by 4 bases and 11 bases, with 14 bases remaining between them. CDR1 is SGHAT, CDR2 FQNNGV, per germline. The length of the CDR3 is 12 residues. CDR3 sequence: CASSSRDPGAFF. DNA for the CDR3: TGTGCCAGCAGCTCCCGGGACCCCGGGGCTTTCTTT.

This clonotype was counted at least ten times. The CDR3 bases are TGCAGTGCTAGAGATGGTGGGTCAGATACGCAGTATTTT. Translated, it gives CSARDGGSDTQYF. The chain employs TRBV20-1 and TRBJ2-3; D gene unclear. V was clipped by 0 bases and J by 4 bases, with 8 bases between them. The CDR3 has 13 amino acids. Germline V gives CDR1 DFQATT, CDR2 SNEGSKA (reference sequence).

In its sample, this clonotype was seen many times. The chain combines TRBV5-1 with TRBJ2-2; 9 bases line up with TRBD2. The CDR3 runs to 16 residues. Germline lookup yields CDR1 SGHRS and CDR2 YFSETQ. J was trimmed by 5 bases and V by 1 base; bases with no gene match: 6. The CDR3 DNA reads TGCGCCAGCAGCTTGTATAGCGGGGGCGGTACCGGGGAGCTGTTTTTT. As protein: CASSLYSGGGTGELFF.

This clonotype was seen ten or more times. The CDR3 protein is CASSHGDSPSYNEQFF. CDR3 bases: TGCGCCAGCAGCCACGGGGACAGCCCCTCCTACAATGAGCAGTTCTTC. The chain uses TRBV4-1 and TRBJ2-1; 7 positions agree with TRBD1. With 3 bases clipped from V and 0 bases from J, the junction kept 5 bases outside the gene matches. Germline assignment: CDR1 MGHRA and CDR2 YSYEKL. The CDR3 runs 16 residues.

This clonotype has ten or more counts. CDR3 residues: CASSLAPTQETQYF. The CDR3 DNA reads as TGCGCCAGCAGCTTGGCCCCGACTCAAGAGACCCAGTACTTC. The chain combines TRBV5-1 with TRBJ2-5; D is unresolved. In germline, CDR1 is SGHRS, CDR2 YFSETQ. CDR3 length: 14 residues. The V and J ends lost 0 bases and 2 bases respectively, with 8 bases between them.

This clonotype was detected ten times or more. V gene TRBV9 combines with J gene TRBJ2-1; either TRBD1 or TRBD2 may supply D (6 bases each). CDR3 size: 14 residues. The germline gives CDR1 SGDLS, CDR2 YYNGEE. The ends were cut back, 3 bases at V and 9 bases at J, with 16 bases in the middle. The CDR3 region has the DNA TGTGCCAGCAGCGACGGGGGCACCGGGAGTGAGCAGTTCTTC. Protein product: CASSDGGTGSEQFF.

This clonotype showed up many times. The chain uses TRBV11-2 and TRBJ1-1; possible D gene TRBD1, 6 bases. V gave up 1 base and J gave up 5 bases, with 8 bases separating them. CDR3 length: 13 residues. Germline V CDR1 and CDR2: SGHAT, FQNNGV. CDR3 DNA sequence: TGTGCCAGCAGCTTAGTTACAGGGACTGAAGCTTTCTTT. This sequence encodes CASSLVTGTEAFF.

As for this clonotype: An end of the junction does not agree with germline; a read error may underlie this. This CDR3 is CVSSQSSFRSAGELFF. CDR3 nucleotides: TGCGTCAGCAGCCAATCTTCCTTCCGGTCGGCCGGGGAGCTGTTTTTT. The genes are TRBV7-9 and TRBJ2-2; no firm D call. The CDR3 spans 16 residues. The germline gives CDR1 SEHNR, CDR2 FQNEAQ (reference sequence).

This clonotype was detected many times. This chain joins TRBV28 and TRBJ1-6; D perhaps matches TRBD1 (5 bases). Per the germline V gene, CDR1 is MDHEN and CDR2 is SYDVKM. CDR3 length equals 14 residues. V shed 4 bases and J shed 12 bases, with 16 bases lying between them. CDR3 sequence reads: CASSSISGGVPLHF. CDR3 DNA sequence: TGTGCCAGCAGTTCCATCAGCGGGGGTGTACCCCTCCACTTT.

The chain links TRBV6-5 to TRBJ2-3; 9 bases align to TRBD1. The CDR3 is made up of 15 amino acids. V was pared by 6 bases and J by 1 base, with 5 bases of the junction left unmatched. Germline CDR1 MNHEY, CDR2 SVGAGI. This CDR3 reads CASRDRDRGTDTQYF. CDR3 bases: TGTGCCAGCAGAGACCGGGACAGGGGCACAGATACGCAGTATTTT.

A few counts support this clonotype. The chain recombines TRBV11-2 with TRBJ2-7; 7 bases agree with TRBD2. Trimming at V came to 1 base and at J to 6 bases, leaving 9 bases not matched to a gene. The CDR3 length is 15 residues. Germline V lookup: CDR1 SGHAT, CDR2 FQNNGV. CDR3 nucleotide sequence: TGTGCCAGCAGCTTAGGGAGACTAGCCTTAAGCGAGCAGTACTTC. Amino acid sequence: CASSLGRLALSEQYF.

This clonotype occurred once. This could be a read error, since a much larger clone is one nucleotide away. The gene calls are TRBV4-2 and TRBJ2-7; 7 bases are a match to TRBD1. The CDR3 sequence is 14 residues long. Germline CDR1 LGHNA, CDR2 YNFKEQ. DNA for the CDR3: TGTGCCTGCAGCCAAGACAGGGAAGTTAGCGAGCAGTACTTC. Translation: CACSQDREVSEQYF.

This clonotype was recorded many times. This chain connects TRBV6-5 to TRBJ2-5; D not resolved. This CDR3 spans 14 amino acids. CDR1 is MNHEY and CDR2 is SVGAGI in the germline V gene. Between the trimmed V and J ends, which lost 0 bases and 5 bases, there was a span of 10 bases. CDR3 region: CASSYSSPRETQYF. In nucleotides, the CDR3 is TGTGCCAGCAGTTACTCCTCTCCGCGGGAGACCCAGTACTTC.

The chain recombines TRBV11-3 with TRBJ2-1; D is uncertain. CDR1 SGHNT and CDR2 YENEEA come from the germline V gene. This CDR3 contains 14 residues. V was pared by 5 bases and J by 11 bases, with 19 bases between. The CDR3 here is CASSADPQTLKQFF. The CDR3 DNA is TGTGCCAGCAGCGCCGATCCTCAGACCCTAAAGCAGTTCTTC.

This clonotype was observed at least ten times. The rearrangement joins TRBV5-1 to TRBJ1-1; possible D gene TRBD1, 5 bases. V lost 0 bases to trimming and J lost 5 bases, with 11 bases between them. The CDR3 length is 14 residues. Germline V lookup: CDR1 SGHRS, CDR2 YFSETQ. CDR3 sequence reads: CASSLGDGATEAFF. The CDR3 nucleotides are TGCGCCAGCAGCTTGGGGGACGGTGCTACTGAAGCTTTCTTT.

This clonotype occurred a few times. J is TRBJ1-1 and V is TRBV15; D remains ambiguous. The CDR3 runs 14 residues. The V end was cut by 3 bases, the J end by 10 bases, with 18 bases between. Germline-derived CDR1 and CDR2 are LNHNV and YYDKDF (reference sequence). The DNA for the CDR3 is TGTGCCACCAGCAGCTATCCCGGAGTTTCAGGAGCTTTCTTT. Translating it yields CATSSYPGVSGAFF.

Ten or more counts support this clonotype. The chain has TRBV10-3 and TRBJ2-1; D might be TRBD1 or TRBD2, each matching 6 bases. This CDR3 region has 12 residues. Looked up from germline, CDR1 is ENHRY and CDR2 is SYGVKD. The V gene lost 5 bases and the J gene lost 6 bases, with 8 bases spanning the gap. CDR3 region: CAISSGANEQFF. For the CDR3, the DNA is TGTGCCATCAGTTCGGGGGCCAATGAGCAGTTCTTC.

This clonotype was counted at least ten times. Here the CDR3 reads CASSFGPGVGTDTQYF. CDR3 nucleotides: TGCGCCAGCAGCTTTGGGCCAGGGGTGGGCACAGATACGCAGTATTTT. This chain links TRBV5-1 with TRBJ2-3; TRBD1 is a possible D gene (6 bases). The CDR3 contains 16 residues. V dropped 2 bases and J dropped 1 base, with 14 bases sitting between them. CDR1 SGHRS and CDR2 YFSETQ come from the germline V gene.

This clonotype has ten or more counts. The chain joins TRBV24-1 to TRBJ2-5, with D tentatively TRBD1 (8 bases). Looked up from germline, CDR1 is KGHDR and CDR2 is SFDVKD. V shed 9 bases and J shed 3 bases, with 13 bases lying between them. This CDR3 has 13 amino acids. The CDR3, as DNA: TGTGCCACCCAGGGGGCGGGGGAAGAGACCCAGTACTTC. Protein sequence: CATQGAGEETQYF.

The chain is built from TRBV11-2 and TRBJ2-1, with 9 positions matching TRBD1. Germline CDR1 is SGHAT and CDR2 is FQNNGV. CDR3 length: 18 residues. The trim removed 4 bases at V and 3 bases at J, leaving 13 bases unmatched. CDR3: CASSSKLADRGGYNEQFF. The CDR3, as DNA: TGTGCCAGCAGCTCAAAGCTTGCGGACAGGGGAGGCTACAATGAGCAGTTCTTC.

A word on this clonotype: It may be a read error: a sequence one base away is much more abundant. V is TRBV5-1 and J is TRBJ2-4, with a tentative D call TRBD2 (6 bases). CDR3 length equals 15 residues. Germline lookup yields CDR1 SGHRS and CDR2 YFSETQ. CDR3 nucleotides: TGCGCCGGCAGCTCCGGCGGGATTTATTACAACATTCAGTACTTC. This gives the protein CAGSSGGIYYNIQYF.

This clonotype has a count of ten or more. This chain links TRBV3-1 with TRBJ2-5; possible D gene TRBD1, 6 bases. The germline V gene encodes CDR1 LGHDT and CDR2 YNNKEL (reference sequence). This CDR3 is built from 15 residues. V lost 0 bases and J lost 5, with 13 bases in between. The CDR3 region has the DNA TGTGCCAGCAGCCAAGATAGATTGCAGGGGGAGACCCAGTACTTC. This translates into CASSQDRLQGETQYF.

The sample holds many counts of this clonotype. CDR3 DNA: TGTGCCAGCAGTTCCACAGGGGGTAATGAGCAGTTCTTC. Translation: CASSSTGGNEQFF. This chain connects TRBV6-5 to TRBJ2-1; 8 nucleotides agree with TRBD1. The CDR3 contains 13 residues. V trimming: 4 bases; J trimming: 7 bases; junction bases outside the gene matches: 3. CDR1 and CDR2 (germline): MNHEY, SVGAGI.

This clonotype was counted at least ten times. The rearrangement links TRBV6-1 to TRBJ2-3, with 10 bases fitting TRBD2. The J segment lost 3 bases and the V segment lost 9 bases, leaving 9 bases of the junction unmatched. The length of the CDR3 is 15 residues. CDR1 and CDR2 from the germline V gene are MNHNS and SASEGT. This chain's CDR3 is CARIWTSGFTDTQYF. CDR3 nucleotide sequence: TGTGCCAGAATTTGGACTAGCGGATTTACAGATACGCAGTATTTT.

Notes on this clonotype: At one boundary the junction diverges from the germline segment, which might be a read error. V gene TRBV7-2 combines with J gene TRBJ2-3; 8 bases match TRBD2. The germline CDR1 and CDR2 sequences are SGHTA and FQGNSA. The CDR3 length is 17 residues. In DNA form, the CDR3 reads TGTGTCAGCAGCTCGGTTGGCGCGGGGGGCCTCACAGATACGCAGTATTTC. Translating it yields CVSSSVGAGGLTDTQYF.

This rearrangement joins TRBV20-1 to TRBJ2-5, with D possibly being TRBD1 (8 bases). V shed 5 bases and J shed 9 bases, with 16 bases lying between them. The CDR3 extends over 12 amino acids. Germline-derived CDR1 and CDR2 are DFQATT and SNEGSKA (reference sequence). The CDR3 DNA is TGCAGTGCTCAAACAGGGGGGGGGTCCCAGTACTTC. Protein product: CSAQTGGGSQYF.